The 13 T cell receptor beta chains below come from one sample, sequenced in a study of early T cells in non-severe SARS-CoV-2 infection. TCRdb passed the 5' RACE reads through MiXCR, listing each CDR3 protein once. The data show tens of thousands of distinct CDR3 sequences, with around 13% seen just once and around 3.9% held by the top ten. Material for sequencing was whole blood. Receptors were obtained from an adult who was a healthcare worker with PCR-confirmed SARS-CoV-2 infection or an uninfected control (not recorded which).

CDR3 DNA sequence: TGTGCCAGCAGCTATCATAGCTACGAGCAGTACTTC. This sequence encodes CASSYHSYEQYF. V is TRBV7-2 and J is TRBJ2-7; D gene unclear. Trimming cost V 4 bases and J 3 bases, with 7 bases left between them. The germline CDR1 and CDR2 sequences are SGHTA and FQGNSA. CDR3 length equals 12 residues.

This clonotype has a handful of counts. This chain uses TRBV5-1 with TRBJ2-5; D gene unclear. This CDR3 is 13 amino acids long. Trimming removed 4 bases at V and 4 bases at J, with 11 bases between. Germline V CDR1 and CDR2: SGHRS, YFSETQ. CDR3 residues: CASSSRPGETQYF. The CDR3 region has the DNA TGCGCCAGCAGCAGCAGGCCAGGAGAGACCCAGTACTTC.

This rearrangement joins TRBV5-5 to TRBJ2-4, with D possibly being TRBD1 or TRBD2 (6 bases each). V was pared by 0 bases and J by 7 bases, with 14 bases between. Germline V gene lookup returns CDR1 SGHKS and CDR2 YYEKEE (reference sequence). This CDR3 region has 15 residues. The CDR3 is CASSLVRGGTNIQYF. Here the CDR3 DNA reads TGTGCCAGCAGCTTGGTCAGGGGAGGAACGAACATTCAGTACTTC.

Details on this clonotype: One junction end disagrees with the germline gene, perhaps due to a read error. This chain connects TRBV12-3 or TRBV12-4 to TRBJ2-7, with D perhaps TRBD1 (5 bases). This CDR3 is 15 amino acids long. The CDR3 coding sequence is TGTGCCAGCAGCTCCCTCCAGGGTCGTAACTACGGGCAGTACTTC. Translation gives CASSSLQGRNYGQYF.

The chain joins TRBV10-1 to TRBJ2-6, with D possibly called TRBD1 or TRBD2 (7 bases each). Germline CDR1 and CDR2: WNHNN and SYGVQD (reference sequence). V was shortened by 6 bases and J by 0 bases, with 15 bases between the two germline ends. The length of the CDR3 is 17 residues. The CDR3 DNA follows: TGCGCCAGCAGGAGACAGGGACTAAGCTCTGGGGCCAACGTCCTGACTTTC. This encodes CASRRQGLSSGANVLTF.

This clonotype was counted at least ten times. The gene calls are TRBV6-5 and TRBJ1-1, with a tentative D call TRBD1 (5 bases). The germline CDR1 and CDR2 sequences are MNHEY and SVGAGI. The CDR3 covers 14 residues. V was pared by 6 bases and J by 7 bases, with 18 bases between. The CDR3 DNA reads as TGTGCCAGCAGACCGCCGGGACGCAAATTTGAAGCTTTCTTT. It encodes CASRPPGRKFEAFF.

This clonotype was found many times. In DNA, the CDR3 is TGCGCCAGCAGCTCACCTAGCGGGAATTACAATGAGCAGTTCTTC. It is translated as CASSSPSGNYNEQFF. The V gene is TRBV10-1, the J gene TRBJ2-1; 9 bases line up with TRBD2. There are 15 residues in the CDR3. CDR1 is WNHNN and CDR2 is SYGVQD in the germline V gene (reference sequence). After removal of 6 bases from V and 4 bases from J, the junction contained 7 bases not matched to a gene.

This sequence joins TRBV5-4 and TRBJ2-3, with D unclear. The length of the CDR3 is 12 residues. V lost 3 bases to trimming and J lost 5 bases, with 7 bases between them. Per germline, CDR1 SGHNT and CDR2 YYREEE (reference sequence). In DNA, the CDR3 is TGTGCCAGCAGCTGGGTCCGAGATACGCAGTATTTT. Translated, it gives CASSWVRDTQYF.

With regard to this clonotype: Since a much larger clone is just one base distant, this may be a read error. The missing conserved phenylalanine or tryptophan at the end of this CDR3 makes a read error likely. The chain uses TRBV10-1 and TRBJ2-7; D is unclear. V lost 6 bases to trimming and J lost 6 bases, with 12 bases between them. Germline CDR1 reads WNHNN; CDR2 reads SYGVQD (reference sequence). The CDR3 is 12 residues long. The CDR3, as DNA: TGCGCCAGCAGCCTCGGACCAGCCGAGCAGTACTCC. Translated: CASSLGPAEQYS.

This clonotype occurred a few times. This rearrangement joins TRBV5-1 to TRBJ2-2, with a tentative D call TRBD2 (6 bases). The CDR3 has 18 residues. The V gene's germline CDR1 is SGHRS and CDR2 YFSETQ. V lost 4 bases and J 0 bases, leaving 19 bases between the germline ends. Here the CDR3 reads CASSPILPPSANTGELFF. DNA of the CDR3: TGCGCCAGCAGCCCTATCCTTCCCCCTAGCGCGAACACCGGGGAGCTGTTTTTT.

In this sample, this clonotype turned up a few times. The chain employs TRBV6-2 or TRBV6-3 and TRBJ2-7; D may match TRBD1 or TRBD2 (5 bases each). The CDR3 contains 15 residues. Germline V lookup: CDR1 MNHEY, CDR2 SVGEGT. Trimming left V 3 bases short and J 3 bases short, with 15 bases between. CDR3 residues: CASSYSRDGDYEQYF. The CDR3 DNA reads as TGTGCCAGCAGTTATTCGAGGGACGGGGACTACGAGCAGTACTTC.

V gene TRBV9 combines with J gene TRBJ2-1; 15 bases are a match to TRBD2. There are 14 residues in the CDR3. J lost 9 bases, V lost 5 bases, and 3 bases had no gene match. Germline V CDR1 and CDR2: SGDLS, YYNGEE. This chain's CDR3 is CASSGTSGGTEQFF. CDR3 coding DNA: TGTGCCAGCAGTGGGACTAGCGGGGGGACTGAGCAGTTCTTC.

This chain connects TRBV18 to TRBJ1-2; D is undetermined. The V gene lost 3 bases and the J gene lost 4 bases, with 12 bases spanning the gap. CDR3 length equals 14 residues. Per the germline V gene, CDR1 is KGHSH and CDR2 is LQKENI. The CDR3 reads CASSPEADSYGYTF. CDR3 coding DNA: TGTGCCAGCTCACCGGAAGCGGATTCCTATGGCTACACCTTC.